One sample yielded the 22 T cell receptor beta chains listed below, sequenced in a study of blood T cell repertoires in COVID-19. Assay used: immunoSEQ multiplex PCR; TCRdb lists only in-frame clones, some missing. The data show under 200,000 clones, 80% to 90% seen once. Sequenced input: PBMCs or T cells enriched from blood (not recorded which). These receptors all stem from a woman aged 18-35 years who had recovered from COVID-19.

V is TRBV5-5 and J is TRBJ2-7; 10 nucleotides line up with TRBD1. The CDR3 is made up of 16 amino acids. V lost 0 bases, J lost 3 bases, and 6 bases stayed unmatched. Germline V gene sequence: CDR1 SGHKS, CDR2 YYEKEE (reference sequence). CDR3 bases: TGTGCCAGCAGCTTGGGGGTGGGACAGGGGAACTACGAGCAGTACTTC. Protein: CASSLGVGQGNYEQYF.

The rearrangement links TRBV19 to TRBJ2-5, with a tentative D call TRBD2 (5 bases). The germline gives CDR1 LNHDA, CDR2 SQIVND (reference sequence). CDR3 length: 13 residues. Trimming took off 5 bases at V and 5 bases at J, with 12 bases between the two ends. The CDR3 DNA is TGTGCCAGTAGTCCAACTAGGGTTGAGACCCAGTACTTC. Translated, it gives CASSPTRVETQYF.

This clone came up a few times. The DNA of the CDR3 is TGCGCCAGCAGCGAGGGGACAGGGGATACTCAGCCCCAGCATTTT. It encodes CASSEGTGDTQPQHF. The chain is built from TRBV5-1 and TRBJ1-5, with 10 positions matching TRBD1. Germline assignment: CDR1 SGHRS and CDR2 YFSETQ. With 4 bases clipped from V and 6 bases from J, the junction kept 7 bases outside the gene matches. The CDR3 totals 15 residues.

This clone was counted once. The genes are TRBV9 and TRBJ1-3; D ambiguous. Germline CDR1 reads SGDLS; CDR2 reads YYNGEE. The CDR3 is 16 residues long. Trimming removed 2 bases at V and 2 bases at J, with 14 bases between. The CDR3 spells CASSVGTILTGNTIYF. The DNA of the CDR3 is TGTGCCAGCAGCGTTGGTACGATACTAACTGGAAACACCATATATTTT.

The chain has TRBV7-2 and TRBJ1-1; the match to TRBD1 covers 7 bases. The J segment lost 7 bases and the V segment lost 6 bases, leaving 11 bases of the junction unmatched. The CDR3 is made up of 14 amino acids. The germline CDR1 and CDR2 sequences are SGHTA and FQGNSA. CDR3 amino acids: CASSHDRELIEAFF. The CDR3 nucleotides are TGTGCCAGCAGTCATGACAGGGAGTTGATTGAAGCTTTCTTT.

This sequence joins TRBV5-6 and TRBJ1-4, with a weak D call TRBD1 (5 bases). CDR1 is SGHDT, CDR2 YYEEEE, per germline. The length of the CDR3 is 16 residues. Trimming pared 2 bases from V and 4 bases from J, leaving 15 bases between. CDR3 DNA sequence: TGTGCCAGCAGCTTTCATCCCGGACAAATTAATGAAAAACTGTTTTTT. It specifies CASSFHPGQINEKLFF.

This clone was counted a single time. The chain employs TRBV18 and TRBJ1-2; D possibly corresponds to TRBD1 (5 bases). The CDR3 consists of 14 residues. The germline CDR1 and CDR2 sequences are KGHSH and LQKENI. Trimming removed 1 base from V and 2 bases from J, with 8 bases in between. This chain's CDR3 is CASSPRAGNYGYTF. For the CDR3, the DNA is TGTGCCAGCTCACCACGGGCAGGGAACTATGGCTACACCTTC.

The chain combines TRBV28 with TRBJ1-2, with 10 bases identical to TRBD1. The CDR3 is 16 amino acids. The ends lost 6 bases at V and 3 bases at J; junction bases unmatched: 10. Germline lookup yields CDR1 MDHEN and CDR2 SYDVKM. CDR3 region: CASSLPGQGSYYGYTF. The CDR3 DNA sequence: TGTGCCAGCAGCTTACCGGGACAGGGGTCTTACTATGGCTACACCTTC.

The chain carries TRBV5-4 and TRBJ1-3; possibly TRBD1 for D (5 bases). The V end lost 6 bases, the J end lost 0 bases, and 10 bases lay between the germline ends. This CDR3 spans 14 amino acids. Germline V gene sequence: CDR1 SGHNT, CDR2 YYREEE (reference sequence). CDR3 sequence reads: CASTGLNSGNTIYF. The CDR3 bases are TGTGCCAGCACGGGACTGAACTCTGGAAACACCATATATTTT.

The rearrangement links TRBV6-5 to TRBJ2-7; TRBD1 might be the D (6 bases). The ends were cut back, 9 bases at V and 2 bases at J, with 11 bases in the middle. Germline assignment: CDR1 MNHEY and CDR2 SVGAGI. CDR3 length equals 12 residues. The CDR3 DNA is TGTGCCAGTTCGGACAGTGCCTACGAGCAGTACTTC. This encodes CASSDSAYEQYF.

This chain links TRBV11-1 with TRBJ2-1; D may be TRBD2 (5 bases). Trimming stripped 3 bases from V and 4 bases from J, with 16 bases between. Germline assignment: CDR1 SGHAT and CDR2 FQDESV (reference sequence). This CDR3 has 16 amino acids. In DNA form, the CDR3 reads TGTGCCAGCAGCTTCCAAGATCTAGCCGGGTACAATGAGCAGTTCTTC. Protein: CASSFQDLAGYNEQFF. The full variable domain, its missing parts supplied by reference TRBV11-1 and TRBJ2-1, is EAEVAQSPRYKITEKSQAVAFWCDPISGHATLYWYRQILGQGPELLVQFQDESVVDDSQLPKDRFSAERLKGVDSTLKIQPAELGDSAMYLCASSFQDLAGYNEQFFGPGTRLTVL.

The CDR3 DNA reads TGTGCCAGCAGTTTTCAGTACAATGAGCAGTTCTTC. Translating it yields CASSFQYNEQFF. This sequence joins TRBV28 and TRBJ2-1; D uncertain. Germline CDR1 and CDR2: MDHEN and SYDVKM. The ends were cut back, 3 bases at V and 4 bases at J, with 4 bases in the middle. This CDR3 region has 12 residues. Full variable domain (rest looked up from reference TRBV28 and TRBJ2-1): DVKVTQSSRYLVKRTGEKVFLECVQDMDHENMFWYRQDPGLGLRLIYFSYDVKMKEKGDIPEGYSVSREKKERFSLILESASTNQTSMYLCASSFQYNEQFFGPGTRLTVL.

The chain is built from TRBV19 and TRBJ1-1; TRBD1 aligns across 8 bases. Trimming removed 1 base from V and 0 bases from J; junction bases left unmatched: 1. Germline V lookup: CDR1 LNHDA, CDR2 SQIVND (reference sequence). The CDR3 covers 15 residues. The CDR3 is CASSIGTGLNTEAFF. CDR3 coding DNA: TGTGCCAGTAGTATAGGGACAGGGTTGAACACTGAAGCTTTCTTT.

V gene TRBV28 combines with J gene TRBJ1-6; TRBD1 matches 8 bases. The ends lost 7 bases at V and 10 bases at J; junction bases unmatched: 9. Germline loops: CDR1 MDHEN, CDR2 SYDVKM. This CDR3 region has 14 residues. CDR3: CASTTPGQASPLHF. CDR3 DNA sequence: TGTGCCAGCACCACGCCGGGACAGGCATCACCCCTCCACTTT.

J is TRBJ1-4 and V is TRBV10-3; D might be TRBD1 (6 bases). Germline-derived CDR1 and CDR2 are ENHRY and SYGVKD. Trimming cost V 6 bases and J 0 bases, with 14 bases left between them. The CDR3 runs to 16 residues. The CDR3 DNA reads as TGTGCCATCAGACAGGGAAGGAGTGCAACTAATGAAAAACTGTTTTTT. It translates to CAIRQGRSATNEKLFF.

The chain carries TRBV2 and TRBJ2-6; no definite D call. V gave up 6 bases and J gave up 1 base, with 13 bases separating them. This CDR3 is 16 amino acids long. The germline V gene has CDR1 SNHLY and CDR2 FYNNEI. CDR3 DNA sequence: TGTGCCAGCAGGTTCCGATTCAGATCTGGGGCCAACGTCCTGACTTTC. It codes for CASRFRFRSGANVLTF.

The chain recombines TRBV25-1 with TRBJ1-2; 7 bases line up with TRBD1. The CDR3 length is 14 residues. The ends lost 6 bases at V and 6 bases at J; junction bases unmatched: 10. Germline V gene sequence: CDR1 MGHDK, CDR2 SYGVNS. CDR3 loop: CASRAGQEVHGYTF. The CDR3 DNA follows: TGTGCCAGCAGGGCCGGACAGGAGGTTCATGGCTACACCTTC.

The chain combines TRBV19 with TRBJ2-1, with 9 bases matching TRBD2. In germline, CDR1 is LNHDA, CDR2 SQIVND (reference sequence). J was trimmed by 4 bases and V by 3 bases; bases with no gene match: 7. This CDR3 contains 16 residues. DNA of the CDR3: TGTGCCAGTAGTATCGTAGCGGGGGCTTATTACAATGAGCAGTTCTTC. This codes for CASSIVAGAYYNEQFF.

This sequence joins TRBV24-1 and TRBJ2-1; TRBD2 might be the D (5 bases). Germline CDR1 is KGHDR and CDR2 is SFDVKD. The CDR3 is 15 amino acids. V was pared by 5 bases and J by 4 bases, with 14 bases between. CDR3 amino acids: CATSGVREGYNEQFF. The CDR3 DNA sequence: TGTGCCACCAGTGGAGTGAGGGAAGGATACAATGAGCAGTTCTTC.

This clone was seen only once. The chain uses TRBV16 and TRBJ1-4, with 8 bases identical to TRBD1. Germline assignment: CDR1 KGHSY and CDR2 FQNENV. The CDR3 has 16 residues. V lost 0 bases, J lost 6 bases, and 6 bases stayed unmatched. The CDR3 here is CASSQSGRGRDEKLFF. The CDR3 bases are TGTGCCAGCAGCCAATCGGGCAGGGGGCGAGATGAAAAACTGTTTTTT. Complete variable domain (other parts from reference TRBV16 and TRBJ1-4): GEEVAQTPKHLVRGEGQKAKLYCAPIKGHSYVFWYQQVLKNEFKFLISFQNENVFDETGMPKERFSAKCLPNSPCSLEIQATKLEDSAVYFCASSQSGRGRDEKLFFGSGTQLSVL.

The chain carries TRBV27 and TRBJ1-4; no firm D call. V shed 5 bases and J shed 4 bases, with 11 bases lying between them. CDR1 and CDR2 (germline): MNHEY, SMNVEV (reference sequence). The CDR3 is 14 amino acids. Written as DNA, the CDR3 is TGTGCCAGCAGTCCCCGGCGCGGTAATGAAAAACTGTTTTTT. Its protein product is CASSPRRGNEKLFF.

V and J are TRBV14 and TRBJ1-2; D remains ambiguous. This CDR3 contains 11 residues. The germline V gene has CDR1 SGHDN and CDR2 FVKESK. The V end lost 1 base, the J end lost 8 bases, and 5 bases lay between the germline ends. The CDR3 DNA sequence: TGTGCCAGCAGCCAAGGTCAAGGCTACACCTTC. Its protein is CASSQGQGYTF.